The clone carrying this TCR beta chain occurred once. Distinct nucleotide sequences in the sample also encode this CDR3. The data originate from a study of blood T cell repertoires in COVID-19. Study details: The cDNA or gDNA used as material had been derived from T cells, B-cell-depleted T cells, or PBMCs.

Original analysis: Nucleated cell number was recorded as an estimate derived from reference gene primer amplification. Repertoires were generated with immunoSEQ multiplex PCR, while TCRdb's copy carries only in-frame clones and drops some. V, J and clone size derive from that table, while D and trimming were established from the DNA sequence. This sample has around 220,000 clones; about 90% occur once, and the top ten carry 1.5% to 2%. The V end lost 0 bases, the J end lost 5 bases, and 4 bases lay between the germline ends. The length of the CDR3 is 13 residues. Sequencing was carried out using peripheral blood. The rearrangement uses TRBV12-3 or TRBV12-4 and TRBJ2-2, with D unresolved. The origin of this receptor is a man aged 40-49 years with active or convalescent COVID-19. The CDR3 bases are TGTGCCAGCAGTTTAGCGGCTACCGGGGAGCTGTTTTTT. Its protein is CASSLAATGELFF.